The 28 T cell receptor beta chains below were found in one sample sequenced in a study of blood T cell repertoires in COVID-19. TCRdb's table, derived via immunoSEQ multiplex PCR, lists solely in-frame clones and lacks some. The repertoire holds around 150,000 clones, with 80% to 90% as singletons. Specimen: peripheral blood. These receptors came from a man between 65 and 85 years old with acute or convalescent COVID-19.

V and J are TRBV30 and TRBJ2-7; the match to TRBD1 covers 10 bases. Germline assignment: CDR1 GTSNPN and CDR2 SVGIG (reference sequence). V lost 5 bases, J lost 3 bases, and 7 bases stayed unmatched. This CDR3 region has 14 residues. CDR3 in amino acids: CAWGDRGKLYEQYF. The CDR3 DNA reads as TGTGCCTGGGGGGACAGGGGTAAGCTCTACGAGCAGTACTTC. The complete variable domain, with remaining parts taken from reference TRBV30 and TRBJ2-7, reads SQTIHQWPATLVQPVGSPLSLECTVEGTSNPNLYWYRQAAGRGLQLLFYSVGIGQISSEVPQNLSASRPQDRQFILSSKKLLLSDSGFYLCAWGDRGKLYEQYFGPGTRLTVT.

This sequence joins TRBV24-1 and TRBJ1-1; TRBD1 aligns across 7 bases. CDR1 is KGHDR, CDR2 SFDVKD, per germline. This CDR3 contains 13 residues. V trimming: 3 bases; J trimming: 10 bases; junction bases outside the gene matches: 7. CDR3 amino acids: CATSDAGGRGAFF. CDR3 nucleotide sequence: TGTGCCACCAGTGATGCAGGGGGGCGTGGAGCTTTCTTT.

The gene calls are TRBV6-2 or TRBV6-3 and TRBJ1-1; D is uncertain. The CDR3 contains 16 residues. Germline CDR1 is MNHEY and CDR2 is SVGEGT. V lost 2 bases and J 0 bases, leaving 13 bases between the germline ends. For the CDR3, the DNA is TGTGCCAGCAGTTACCTGGTTGGGCAGGTGAACACTGAAGCTTTCTTT. Translated: CASSYLVGQVNTEAFF.

This sequence joins TRBV24-1 and TRBJ2-3; D not certain. Germline-derived CDR1 and CDR2 are KGHDR and SFDVKD. The CDR3 spans 13 residues. V lost 10 bases and J 2 bases, leaving 12 bases between the germline ends. CDR3 nucleotide sequence: TGTGCCACAAAGAGCCCTTTCACAGATACGCAGTATTTT. This translates into CATKSPFTDTQYF.

The V call is TRBV7-2, the J call TRBJ2-5, with TRBD2 matching over 9 bases. This CDR3 has 14 residues. V dropped 5 bases and J dropped 5; count of bases not matched to a gene: 6. CDR1 SGHTA and CDR2 FQGNSA come from the germline V gene. CDR3 nucleotides: TGTGCCAGCAGCCTTCTAGCGGGACTGGAGACCCAGTACTTC. Protein: CASSLLAGLETQYF.

This clone was seen a single time. The chain recombines TRBV11-2 with TRBJ2-7; 8 bases align to TRBD1. The CDR3 loop spans 16 amino acids. CDR1 is SGHAT and CDR2 is FQNNGV in the germline V gene. The V segment lost 4 bases and the J segment 2 bases; nucleotides outside the gene matches: 10. Written as DNA, the CDR3 is TGTGCCAGCAGCTCCTACCGGGACAGGAGACCCTACGAGCAGTACTTC. Translating gives CASSSYRDRRPYEQYF.

Only a few counts were recorded for this clone. This chain links TRBV19 with TRBJ1-2, with D possibly being TRBD1 (6 bases). The CDR3 sequence is 14 residues long. V shed 5 bases and J shed 3 bases, with 13 bases lying between them. In germline, CDR1 is LNHDA, CDR2 SQIVND (reference sequence). The CDR3 loop reads CASSPRTADYGYTF. CDR3 DNA: TGTGCCAGTAGTCCCCGGACAGCTGACTATGGCTACACCTTC.

The chain recombines TRBV7-8 with TRBJ2-2, with 8 bases matching TRBD1. Germline assignment: CDR1 SGHVS and CDR2 FQNEAQ. The CDR3 has 18 residues. V gave up 3 bases and J gave up 4 bases; unmatched junction bases: 13. CDR3 region: CASSFWAPGQASTGELFF. The CDR3 DNA follows: TGTGCCAGCAGCTTCTGGGCTCCGGGACAGGCAAGCACCGGGGAGCTGTTTTTT.

CDR3 sequence: CASSVEGGTAGNTIYF. The CDR3 region has the DNA TGTGCCAGCAGCGTAGAAGGGGGAACAGCTGGAAACACCATATATTTT. The chain couples TRBV9 to TRBJ1-3; D is perhaps TRBD1 (6 bases). This CDR3 contains 16 residues. Germline V gene data show CDR1 as SGDLS and CDR2 as YYNGEE. The V end lost 0 bases, the J end lost 2 bases, and 12 bases lay between the germline ends.

The V call is TRBV21-1, the J call TRBJ1-1; the table's D call, TRBD1, has no DNA check behind it. TRBV21-1 is designated a pseudogene. This CDR3 has 18 amino acids. CDR3 DNA sequence: TGTGCCAGGAGTCTAACGGACAGGTTTAAGGACATGAACACTGAAGCTTTCTTT. Translating it yields CARSLTDRFKDMNTEAFF.

The chain couples TRBV4-2 to TRBJ1-2, with TRBD1 identical over 7 bases. Unmatched junction bases numbered 13, after V lost 1 base and J lost 8 bases. CDR1 LGHNA and CDR2 YNFKEQ come from the germline V gene. This CDR3 is 16 amino acids long. Here the CDR3 reads CASSQGGLDRAQGYTF. In DNA form, the CDR3 reads TGTGCCAGCAGCCAAGGAGGCCTTGACAGGGCTCAGGGCTACACCTTC.

The J gene is TRBJ1-2, the V gene TRBV4-3; tentatively, D is TRBD1 (5 bases). V shed 0 bases and J shed 8 bases, with 7 bases lying between them. CDR3 size: 12 residues. CDR1 and CDR2 from the germline V gene are LGHNA and YSLEER. The CDR3 loop is CASSQDTGGYTF. CDR3 in DNA: TGCGCCAGCAGCCAAGACACAGGCGGCTACACCTTC.

This sequence joins TRBV7-3 and TRBJ2-1, with 9 bases lining up with TRBD1. The germline gives CDR1 SGHTA, CDR2 FQGTGA. Trimming took 2 bases from V and 6 from J; bases not matched to a gene: 8. This CDR3 region has 16 residues. CDR3 in amino acids: CASSLLGQGLFNEQFF. CDR3 sequence (DNA): TGTGCCAGCAGCTTACTGGGACAGGGATTGTTCAATGAGCAGTTCTTC.

The chain links TRBV2 to TRBJ1-1, with TRBD1 matching over 8 bases. V dropped 6 bases and J dropped 7; count of bases not matched to a gene: 19. Looked up from germline, CDR1 is SNHLY and CDR2 is FYNNEI. This CDR3 has 17 residues. CDR3 nucleotides: TGTGCCAGCAGCCAACGACCGCCCGGACAGGGAAGGAGTGAAGCTTTCTTT. Translated, it gives CASSQRPPGQGRSEAFF.

A note on this clone: An end of the junction does not agree with germline; a read error may underlie this. The chain uses TRBV7-7 and TRBJ2-7, with 10 bases aligning to TRBD2. Germline V gene sequence: CDR1 SSHAT, CDR2 FNYEAQ (reference sequence). The CDR3 extends over 15 amino acids. The CDR3 DNA sequence: TGTGCTAGCAGCTCCCTAGCGGGAGCTTCCTACGAGCAGTACTTC. It encodes CASSSLAGASYEQYF.

Remarks on this clone: A clone one base away is much larger, so this may be a read error. This rearrangement joins TRBV28 to TRBJ2-5; 8 nucleotides line up with TRBD2. Germline trimming cut 7 bases from V and 4 bases from J; bases unmatched to any gene: 5. CDR3 length equals 13 residues. Germline values: CDR1 MDHEN, CDR2 SYDVKM. The CDR3 nucleotides are TGTGCCAGCAATACACTAGCGGTAGAGACCCAGTACTTC. Translated, it gives CASNTLAVETQYF.

The chain employs TRBV7-9 and TRBJ2-7, with 9 bases matching TRBD2. The CDR3 is 13 amino acids. Germline lookup yields CDR1 SEHNR and CDR2 FQNEAQ (reference sequence). Trimming took 4 bases from V and 3 from J; bases not matched to a gene: 1. CDR3 nucleotides: TGTGCCAGCAGCTCAGCGGGGGGCTACGAGCAGTACTTC. It translates to CASSSAGGYEQYF.

The rearrangement joins TRBV19 to TRBJ2-7; 9 bases fit TRBD1. Germline V gives CDR1 LNHDA, CDR2 SQIVND (reference sequence). The CDR3 extends over 12 amino acids. Trimming took 5 bases from V and 7 from J; bases not matched to a gene: 3. The CDR3, as DNA: TGTGCCAGTAGTCCCGGGACAGGGGAGCAGTACTTC. Translating it yields CASSPGTGEQYF.

The chain carries TRBV3-1 (or the pseudogene TRBV3-2) and TRBJ1-2; maybe TRBD1 (5 bases). This CDR3 contains 14 residues. V was pared by 1 base and J by 6 bases, with 12 bases between. Per germline, CDR1 LGHDT and CDR2 YNNKEL (reference sequence). The CDR3 is CASSQVPRADGYTF. The DNA of the CDR3 is TGTGCCAGCAGCCAAGTTCCCAGGGCCGATGGCTACACCTTC.

V gene TRBV29-1 combines with J gene TRBJ1-2, with D possibly matching TRBD1 (6 bases). CDR3 length: 11 amino acids. Deletions cut 4 bases from V and 6 bases from J, with 9 bases between. The germline V gene has CDR1 SQVTM and CDR2 ANQGSEA. The CDR3 loop is CSVAGVDGYTF. CDR3 nucleotides: TGCAGCGTTGCAGGGGTGGATGGCTACACCTTC.

DNA for the CDR3: TGTGCCAGCAGTTCCATTTATGGCTACACCTTC. Translating gives CASSSIYGYTF. The V gene is TRBV28, the J gene TRBJ1-2; D unresolved. V was trimmed by 4 bases and J by 5 bases, leaving 5 bases between them. The CDR3 length is 11 residues. Germline CDR1 is MDHEN and CDR2 is SYDVKM.

The chain has TRBV28 and TRBJ2-7, with 9 bases aligning to TRBD1. CDR1 and CDR2 from the germline V gene are MDHEN and SYDVKM. CDR3 length: 15 residues. V shed 6 bases and J 3 bases; nucleotides not matched to a gene: 9. The CDR3 region is CASRGTGTGIYEQYF. In nucleotides, the CDR3 is TGTGCCAGCAGAGGAACCGGGACAGGGATCTACGAGCAGTACTTC. The entire variable domain, with the rest obtained from reference TRBV28 and TRBJ2-7, is as follows: DVKVTQSSRYLVKRTGEKVFLECVQDMDHENMFWYRQDPGLGLRLIYFSYDVKMKEKGDIPEGYSVSREKKERFSLILESASTNQTSMYLCASRGTGTGIYEQYFGPGTRLTVT.

The V call is TRBV29-1, the J call TRBJ2-1; TRBD1 aligns across 7 bases. Germline assignment: CDR1 SQVTM and CDR2 ANQGSEA. The trim removed 6 bases at V and 4 bases at J, leaving 6 bases unmatched. This CDR3 comprises 13 residues. CDR3 DNA: TGCAGCGTATGGGACAGTACATACAATGAGCAGTTCTTC. It is translated as CSVWDSTYNEQFF.

A single count supports this clone. The chain combines TRBV5-1 with TRBJ2-7; D is possibly TRBD1 (5 bases). The CDR3 is 13 amino acids. The germline V gene encodes CDR1 SGHRS and CDR2 YFSETQ. V shed 0 bases and J shed 3 bases, with 7 bases lying between them. The CDR3 DNA sequence: TGCGCCAGCAGCTTGGGGGGCTTCTACGAGCAGTACTTC. This encodes CASSLGGFYEQYF.

As DNA, the CDR3 is TGTGCCAGCAGGCCCAGGGGAGGGGACACTGAAGCTTTCTTT. Translation gives CASRPRGGDTEAFF. V usage is TRBV28 and J usage is TRBJ1-1, with D perhaps matching TRBD1 (6 bases). CDR3 length: 14 residues. The V gene lost 6 bases and the J gene lost 3 bases, with 14 bases spanning the gap. Germline V gene data show CDR1 as MDHEN and CDR2 as SYDVKM.

CDR3 sequence reads: CASSFSENTEAFF. CDR3 in DNA: TGTGCCAGCAGCTTTTCAGAGAACACTGAAGCTTTCTTT. The rearrangement links TRBV11-1 to TRBJ1-1, with unresolved D. CDR1 SGHAT and CDR2 FQDESV come from the germline V gene (reference sequence). Trimming took off 3 bases at V and 1 base at J, with 6 bases between the two ends. The CDR3 loop spans 13 amino acids. Using reference TRBV11-1 and TRBJ1-1 for the parts outside the CDR3, the full variable domain is EAEVAQSPRYKITEKSQAVAFWCDPISGHATLYWYRQILGQGPELLVQFQDESVVDDSQLPKDRFSAERLKGVDSTLKIQPAELGDSAMYLCASSFSENTEAFFGQGTRLTVV.

The chain joins TRBV6-5 to TRBJ2-7; TRBD1 agrees at 11 bases. The CDR3 spans 15 residues. Per the germline V gene, CDR1 is MNHEY and CDR2 is SVGAGI. The trim removed 0 bases at V and 2 bases at J, leaving 0 bases unmatched. CDR3 region: CASSYSGQGAYEQYF. In nucleotides, the CDR3 is TGTGCCAGCAGTTACTCGGGACAGGGGGCCTACGAGCAGTACTTC.

The CDR3: CASRLQGMEDYGYTF. The CDR3 DNA reads TGTGCCAGTAGGTTACAGGGGATGGAGGACTATGGCTACACCTTC. The chain joins TRBV19 to TRBJ1-2, with 7 nucleotides matching TRBD1. Germline V gene lookup returns CDR1 LNHDA and CDR2 SQIVND (reference sequence). The trim removed 6 bases at V and 3 bases at J, leaving 10 bases unmatched. This CDR3 region has 15 residues.